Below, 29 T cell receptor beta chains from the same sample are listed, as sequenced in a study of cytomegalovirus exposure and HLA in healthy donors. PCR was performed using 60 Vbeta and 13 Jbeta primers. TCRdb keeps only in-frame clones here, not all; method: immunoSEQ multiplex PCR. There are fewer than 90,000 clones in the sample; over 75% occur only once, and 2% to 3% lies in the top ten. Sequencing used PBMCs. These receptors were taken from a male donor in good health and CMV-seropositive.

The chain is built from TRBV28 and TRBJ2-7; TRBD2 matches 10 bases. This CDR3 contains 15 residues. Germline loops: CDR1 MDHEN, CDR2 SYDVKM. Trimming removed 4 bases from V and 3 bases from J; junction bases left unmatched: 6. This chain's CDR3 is CASSSGSGRLYEQYF. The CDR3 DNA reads TGTGCCAGCAGTTCTGGTAGCGGGAGGCTCTACGAGCAGTACTTC. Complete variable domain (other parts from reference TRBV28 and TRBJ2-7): DVKVTQSSRYLVKRTGEKVFLECVQDMDHENMFWYRQDPGLGLRLIYFSYDVKMKEKGDIPEGYSVSREKKERFSLILESASTNQTSMYLCASSSGSGRLYEQYFGPGTRLTVT.

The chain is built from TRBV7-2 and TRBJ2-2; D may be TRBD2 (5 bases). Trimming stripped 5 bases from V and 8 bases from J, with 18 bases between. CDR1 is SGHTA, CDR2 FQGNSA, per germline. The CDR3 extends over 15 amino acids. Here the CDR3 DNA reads TGTGCCAGCAGCCTGCGGGCGGACCCGGCAGGGGAGCTGTTTTTT. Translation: CASSLRADPAGELFF.

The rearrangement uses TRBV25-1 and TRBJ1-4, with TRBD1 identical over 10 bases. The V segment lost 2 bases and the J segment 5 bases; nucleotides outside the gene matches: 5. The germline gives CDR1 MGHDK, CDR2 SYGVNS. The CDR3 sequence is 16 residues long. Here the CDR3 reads CASSERGQGGNEKLFF. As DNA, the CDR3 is TGTGCCAGCAGTGAAAGAGGACAGGGGGGGAATGAAAAACTGTTTTTT.

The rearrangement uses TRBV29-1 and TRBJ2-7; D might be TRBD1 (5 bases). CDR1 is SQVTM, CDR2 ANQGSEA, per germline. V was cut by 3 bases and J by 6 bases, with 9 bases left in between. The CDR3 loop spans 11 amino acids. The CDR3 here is CSVETVTEQYF. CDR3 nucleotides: TGCAGCGTTGAGACAGTAACCGAGCAGTACTTC.

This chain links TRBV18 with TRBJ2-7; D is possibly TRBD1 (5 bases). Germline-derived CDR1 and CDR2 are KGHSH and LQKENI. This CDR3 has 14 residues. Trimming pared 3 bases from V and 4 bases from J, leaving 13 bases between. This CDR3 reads CASSPGLQSYEQYF. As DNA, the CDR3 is TGTGCCAGCTCACCGGGGCTACAATCGTACGAGCAGTACTTC.

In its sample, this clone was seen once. As DNA, the CDR3 is TGTGCCAGAGGGGGGGGGCGCAGGGACACCGGGGAGCTGTTTTTT. Protein sequence: CARGGGRRDTGELFF. This chain joins TRBV27 and TRBJ2-2, with D perhaps matching TRBD2 (7 bases). Trimming pared 9 bases from V and 3 bases from J, leaving 17 bases between. Germline V CDR1 and CDR2: MNHEY, SMNVEV (reference sequence). The CDR3 consists of 15 residues.

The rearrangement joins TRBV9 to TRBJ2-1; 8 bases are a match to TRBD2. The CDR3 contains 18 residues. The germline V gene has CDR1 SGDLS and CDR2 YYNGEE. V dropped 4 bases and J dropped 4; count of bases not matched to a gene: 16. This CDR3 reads CASSPASDRTSSYNEQFF. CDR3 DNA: TGTGCCAGCAGCCCCGCTTCGGATCGGACTAGCAGTTACAATGAGCAGTTCTTC.

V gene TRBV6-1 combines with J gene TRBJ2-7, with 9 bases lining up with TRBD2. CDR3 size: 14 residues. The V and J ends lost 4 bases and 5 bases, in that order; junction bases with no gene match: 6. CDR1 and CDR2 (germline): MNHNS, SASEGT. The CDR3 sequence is CASSVAGGRDEQYF. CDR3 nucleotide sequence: TGTGCCAGCAGTGTTGCGGGAGGGAGGGACGAGCAGTACTTC.

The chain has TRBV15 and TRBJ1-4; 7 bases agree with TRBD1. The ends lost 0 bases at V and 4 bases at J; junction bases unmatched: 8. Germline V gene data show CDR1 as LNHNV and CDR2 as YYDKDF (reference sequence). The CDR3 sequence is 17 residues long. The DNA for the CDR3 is TGTGCCACCAGCAGAGATTATAGAGGGACAGATAATGAAAAACTGTTTTTT. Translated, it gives CATSRDYRGTDNEKLFF. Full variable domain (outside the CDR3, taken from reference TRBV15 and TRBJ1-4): DAMVIQNPRYQVTQFGKPVTLSCSQTLNHNVMYWYQQKSSQAPKLLFHYYDKDFNNEADTPDNFQSRRPNTSFCFLDIRSPGLGDTAMYLCATSRDYRGTDNEKLFFGSGTQLSVL.

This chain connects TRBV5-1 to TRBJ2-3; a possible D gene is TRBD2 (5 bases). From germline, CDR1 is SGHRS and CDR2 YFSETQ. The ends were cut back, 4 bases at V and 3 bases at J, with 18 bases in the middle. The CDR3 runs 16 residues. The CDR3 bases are TGCGCCAGCAGCCTACGGACTGACGCCGGGACAGATACGCAGTATTTT. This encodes CASSLRTDAGTDTQYF.

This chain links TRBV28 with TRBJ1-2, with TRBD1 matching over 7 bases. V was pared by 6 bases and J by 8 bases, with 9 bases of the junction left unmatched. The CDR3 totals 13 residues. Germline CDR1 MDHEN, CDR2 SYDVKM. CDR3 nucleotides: TGTGCCAGCAGCCTTCCGGACAGGAAGGGCTACACCTTC. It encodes CASSLPDRKGYTF.

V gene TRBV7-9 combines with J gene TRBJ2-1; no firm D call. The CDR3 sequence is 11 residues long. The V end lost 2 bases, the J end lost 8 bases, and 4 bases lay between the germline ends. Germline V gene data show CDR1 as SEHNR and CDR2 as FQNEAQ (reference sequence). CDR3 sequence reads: CASSLLDEQFF. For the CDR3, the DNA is TGTGCCAGCAGCTTATTAGATGAGCAGTTCTTC.

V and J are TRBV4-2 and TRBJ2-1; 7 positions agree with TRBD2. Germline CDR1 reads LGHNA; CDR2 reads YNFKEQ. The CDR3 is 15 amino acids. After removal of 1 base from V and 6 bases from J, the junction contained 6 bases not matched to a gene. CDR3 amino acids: CASSQGWGEGNEQFF. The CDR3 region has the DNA TGTGCCAGCAGCCAAGGGTGGGGGGAGGGCAATGAGCAGTTCTTC.

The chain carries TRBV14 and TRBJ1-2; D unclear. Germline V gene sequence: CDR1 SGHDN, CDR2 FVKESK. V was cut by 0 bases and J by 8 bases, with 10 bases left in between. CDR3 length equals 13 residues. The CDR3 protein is CASSQEPAGGYTF. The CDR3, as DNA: TGTGCCAGCAGCCAAGAACCAGCGGGAGGCTACACCTTC.

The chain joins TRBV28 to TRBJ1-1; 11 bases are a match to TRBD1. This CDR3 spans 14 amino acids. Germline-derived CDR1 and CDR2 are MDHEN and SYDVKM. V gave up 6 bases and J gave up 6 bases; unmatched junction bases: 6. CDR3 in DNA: TGTGCCAGCAGGGCCGGGACAGGGGGGTCTGAAGCTTTCTTT. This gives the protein CASRAGTGGSEAFF. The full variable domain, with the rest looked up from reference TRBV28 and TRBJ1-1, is DVKVTQSSRYLVKRTGEKVFLECVQDMDHENMFWYRQDPGLGLRLIYFSYDVKMKEKGDIPEGYSVSREKKERFSLILESASTNQTSMYLCASRAGTGGSEAFFGQGTRLTVV.

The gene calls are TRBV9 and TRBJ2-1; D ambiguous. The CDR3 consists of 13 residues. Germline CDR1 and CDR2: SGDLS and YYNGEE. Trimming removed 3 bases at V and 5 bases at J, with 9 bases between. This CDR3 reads CASSARIDNEQFF. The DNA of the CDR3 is TGTGCCAGCAGCGCCCGTATCGACAATGAGCAGTTCTTC.

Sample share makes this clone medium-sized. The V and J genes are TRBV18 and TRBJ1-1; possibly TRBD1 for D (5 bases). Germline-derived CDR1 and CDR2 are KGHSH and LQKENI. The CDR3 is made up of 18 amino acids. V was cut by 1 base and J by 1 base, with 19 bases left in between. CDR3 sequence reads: CASSPLPVTRTQNTEAFF. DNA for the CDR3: TGTGCCAGCTCACCACTCCCGGTGACCCGGACACAGAACACTGAAGCTTTCTTT. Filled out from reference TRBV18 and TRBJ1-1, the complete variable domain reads NAGVMQNPRHLVRRRGQEARLRCSPMKGHSHVYWYRQLPEEGLKFMVYLQKENIIDESGMPKERFSAEFPKEGPSILRIQQVVRGDSAAYFCASSPLPVTRTQNTEAFFGQGTRLTVV.

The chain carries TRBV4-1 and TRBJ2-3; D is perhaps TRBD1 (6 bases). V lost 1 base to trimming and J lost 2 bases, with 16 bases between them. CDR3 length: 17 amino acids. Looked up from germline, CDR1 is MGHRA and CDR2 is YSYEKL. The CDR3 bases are TGCGCCAGCAGCCAAGGTCTGCTGCAGGGGTTCACAGATACGCAGTATTTT. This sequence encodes CASSQGLLQGFTDTQYF.

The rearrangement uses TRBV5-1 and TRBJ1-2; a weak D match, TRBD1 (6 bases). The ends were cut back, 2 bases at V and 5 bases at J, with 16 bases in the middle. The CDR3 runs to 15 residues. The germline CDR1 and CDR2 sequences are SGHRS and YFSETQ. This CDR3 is CASSFTGKEPYGYTF. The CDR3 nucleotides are TGCGCCAGCAGCTTCACAGGGAAAGAGCCGTATGGCTACACCTTC.

The CDR3 nucleotides are TGCGCCAGCAGCCCCCAGGGACAGGGGGTAAACGAGCAGTACTTC. It is translated as CASSPQGQGVNEQYF. V is TRBV5-1 and J is TRBJ2-7; TRBD1 aligns across 11 bases. The CDR3 runs to 15 residues. From germline, CDR1 is SGHRS and CDR2 YFSETQ. V dropped 4 bases and J dropped 5; count of bases not matched to a gene: 8.

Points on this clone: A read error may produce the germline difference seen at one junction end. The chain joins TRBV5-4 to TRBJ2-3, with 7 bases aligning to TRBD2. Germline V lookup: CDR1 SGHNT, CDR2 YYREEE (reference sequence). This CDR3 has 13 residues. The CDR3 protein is CACSMGGGDTQYF. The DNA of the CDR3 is TGTGCCTGCAGTATGGGGGGGGGAGATACGCAGTATTTT.

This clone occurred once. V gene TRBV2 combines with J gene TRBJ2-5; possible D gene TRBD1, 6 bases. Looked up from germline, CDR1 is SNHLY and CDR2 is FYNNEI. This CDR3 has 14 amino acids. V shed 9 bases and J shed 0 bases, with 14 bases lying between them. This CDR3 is CASLTGTYQETQYF. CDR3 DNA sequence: TGTGCCAGTCTTACAGGGACGTACCAAGAGACCCAGTACTTC.

The CDR3 DNA is TGTGCCAGCAGTTTATTTCTAGGCCAAGGCTACGAGCAGTACTTC. Translated: CASSLFLGQGYEQYF. V is TRBV27 and J is TRBJ2-7; D remains ambiguous. V was clipped by 1 base and J by 3 bases, with 13 bases between them. Germline V CDR1 and CDR2: MNHEY, SMNVEV (reference sequence). The CDR3 covers 15 residues.

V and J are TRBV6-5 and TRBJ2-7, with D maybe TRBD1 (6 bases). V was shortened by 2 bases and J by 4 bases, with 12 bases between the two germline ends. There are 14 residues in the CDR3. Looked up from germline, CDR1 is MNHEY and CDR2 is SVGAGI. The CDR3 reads CASSYDRKAYEQYF. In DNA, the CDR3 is TGTGCCAGCAGTTACGACAGGAAGGCATACGAGCAGTACTTC.

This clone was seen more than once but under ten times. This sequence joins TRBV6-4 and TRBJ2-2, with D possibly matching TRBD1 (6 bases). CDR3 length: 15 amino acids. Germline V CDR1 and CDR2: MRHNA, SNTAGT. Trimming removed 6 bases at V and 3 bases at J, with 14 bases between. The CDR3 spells CASRQGNLDTGELFF. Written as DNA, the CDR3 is TGTGCCAGCAGACAGGGTAACTTAGACACCGGGGAGCTGTTTTTT.

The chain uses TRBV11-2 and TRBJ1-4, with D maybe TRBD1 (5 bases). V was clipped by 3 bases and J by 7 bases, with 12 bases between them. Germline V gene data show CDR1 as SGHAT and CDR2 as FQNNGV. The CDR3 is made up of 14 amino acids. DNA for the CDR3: TGTGCCAGCAGCTTCCAAGTAAGGGGTGAAAAACTGTTTTTT. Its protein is CASSFQVRGEKLFF.

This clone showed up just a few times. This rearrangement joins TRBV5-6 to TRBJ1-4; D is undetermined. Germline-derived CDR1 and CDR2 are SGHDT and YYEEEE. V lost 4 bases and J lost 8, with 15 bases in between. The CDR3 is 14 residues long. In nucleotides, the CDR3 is TGTGCCAGCAGCCTCTTCTCGGGTGGGGAAAAACTGTTTTTT. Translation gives CASSLFSGGEKLFF.

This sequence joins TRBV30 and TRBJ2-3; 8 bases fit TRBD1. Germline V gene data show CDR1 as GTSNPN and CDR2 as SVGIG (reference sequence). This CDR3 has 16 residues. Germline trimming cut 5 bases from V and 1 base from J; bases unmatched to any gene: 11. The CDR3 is CAWVRGPAVGTDTQYF. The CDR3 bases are TGTGCCTGGGTCAGGGGGCCAGCGGTGGGCACAGATACGCAGTATTTT.

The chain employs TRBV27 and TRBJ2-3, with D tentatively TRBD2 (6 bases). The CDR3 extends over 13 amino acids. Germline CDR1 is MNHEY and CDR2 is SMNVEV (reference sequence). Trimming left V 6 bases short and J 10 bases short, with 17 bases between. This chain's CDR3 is CASSRGLFMSQYF. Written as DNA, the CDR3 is TGTGCCAGCAGCCGTGGACTATTCATGTCGCAGTATTTT.